Following are 25 T cell receptor beta chains from one sample sequenced in a study of blood T cell repertoires in COVID-19. Data came from immunoSEQ multiplex PCR; TCRdb stores just in-frame clones and leaves some out. The data hold more than 90,000 clones, with approximately 85% observed a single time. Sequenced sample: peripheral blood. The receptor set was obtained from a man between 65 and 85 years old with acute or convalescent COVID-19.

The chain combines TRBV19 with TRBJ2-3; 11 bases match TRBD2. V lost 0 bases, J lost 8 bases, and 4 bases stayed unmatched. The CDR3 has 15 amino acids. The germline V gene encodes CDR1 LNHDA and CDR2 SQIVND (reference sequence). The CDR3 DNA reads TGTGCCAGTAGTATAGAGACTAGCGGGGCGGGTACGCAGTATTTT. Protein sequence: CASSIETSGAGTQYF.

The chain couples TRBV30 to TRBJ1-1; 9 bases map to TRBD1. CDR1 GTSNPN and CDR2 SVGIG come from the germline V gene (reference sequence). The CDR3 loop spans 14 amino acids. V dropped 2 bases and J dropped 1; count of bases not matched to a gene: 2. The CDR3 bases are TGTGCCTGGAGTAAGGACAGGGGGAACACTGAAGCTTTCTTT. It is translated as CAWSKDRGNTEAFF.

J is TRBJ2-5 and V is TRBV7-3, with a weak D call TRBD1 (6 bases). CDR3 length equals 15 residues. CDR1 SGHTA and CDR2 FQGTGA come from the germline V gene. The germline V and J ends were trimmed by 5 bases and 4 bases, with 17 bases remaining between them. The DNA of the CDR3 is TGTGCCAGCAGCATGGCGGCAGGGGCGGGAGAGACCCAGTACTTC. This codes for CASSMAAGAGETQYF.

The chain uses TRBV5-4 and TRBJ2-2, with 14 bases that match TRBD2. J was trimmed by 2 bases and V by 4 bases; bases with no gene match: 10. CDR1 is SGHNT, CDR2 YYREEE, per germline (reference sequence). CDR3 size: 19 residues. The CDR3 is CASSPLGLAGAPNTGELFF. Here the CDR3 DNA reads TGTGCCAGCAGCCCCCTGGGACTAGCGGGGGCTCCTAACACCGGGGAGCTGTTTTTT.

This sequence joins TRBV5-1 and TRBJ1-1; a weak D match, TRBD1 (5 bases). CDR1 and CDR2 (germline): SGHRS, YFSETQ. The CDR3 sequence is 16 residues long. Trimming removed 4 bases from V and 0 bases from J, with 16 bases in between. CDR3 in DNA: TGCGCCAGCAGCCCTGACGGGGGTAATTTGAACACTGAAGCTTTCTTT. The encoded protein is CASSPDGGNLNTEAFF.

The chain recombines TRBV29-1 with TRBJ2-1; TRBD2 is a possible D gene (6 bases). The germline V gene has CDR1 SQVTM and CDR2 ANQGSEA. The CDR3 is made up of 14 amino acids. The germline V and J ends were trimmed by 4 bases and 3 bases, with 13 bases remaining between them. The DNA for the CDR3 is TGCAGCGTTGGTCTAGCGTTAGGCTACAATGAGCAGTTCTTC. It yields the protein CSVGLALGYNEQFF.

This clone was seen a few times. The chain recombines TRBV9 with TRBJ2-5, with 8 bases fitting TRBD1. V shed 0 bases, J shed 5 bases, and the junction held 9 bases outside the gene matches. Germline CDR1 reads SGDLS; CDR2 reads YYNGEE. This CDR3 comprises 16 residues. Here the CDR3 DNA reads TGTGCCAGCAGCGTAGCTCTCAGGGGGCGGCGGGAGACCCAGTACTTC. Protein sequence: CASSVALRGRRETQYF.

V and J are TRBV5-1 and TRBJ2-1; no reliable D call. In germline, CDR1 is SGHRS, CDR2 YFSETQ. Trimming took 0 bases from V and 4 from J, leaving 8 bases between them. This CDR3 region has 14 residues. The CDR3: CASSLVQIYNEQFF. The CDR3 DNA reads as TGCGCCAGCAGCTTGGTCCAGATTTACAATGAGCAGTTCTTC.

V is TRBV5-6 and J is TRBJ1-2; D remains ambiguous. The CDR3 length is 18 residues. Germline V CDR1 and CDR2: SGHDT, YYEEEE. Between the trimmed V and J ends, which lost 4 bases and 8 bases, there was a span of 30 bases. The CDR3 spells CASSPQTRGGAATKGYTF. DNA for the CDR3: TGTGCCAGCAGCCCTCAGACTCGGGGAGGTGCCGCAACCAAGGGCTACACCTTC.

This clone was seen a few times. The chain uses TRBV14 and TRBJ1-1, with D possibly being TRBD1 (6 bases). In germline, CDR1 is SGHDN, CDR2 FVKESK. Trimming pared 1 base from V and 10 bases from J, leaving 13 bases between. The CDR3 spans 13 residues. As DNA, the CDR3 is TGTGCCAGCAGCCAAGCAGGGGTGCCCCGAGCTTTCTTT. It translates to CASSQAGVPRAFF. The variable domain in full, with the rest retrieved from reference TRBV14 and TRBJ1-1, is EAGVTQFPSHSVIEKGQTVTLRCDPISGHDNLYWYRRVMGKEIKFLLHFVKESKQDESGMPNNRFLAERTGGTYSTLKVQPAELEDSGVYFCASSQAGVPRAFFGQGTRLTVV.

The chain recombines TRBV28 with TRBJ1-2, with TRBD1 matching over 7 bases. CDR3 length: 12 residues. The ends lost 8 bases at V and 4 bases at J; junction bases unmatched: 4. From germline, CDR1 is MDHEN and CDR2 SYDVKM. The CDR3 sequence: CASRGTAYGYTF. The CDR3 DNA sequence: TGTGCCAGCCGAGGGACAGCCTATGGCTACACCTTC.

This chain uses TRBV19 with TRBJ1-5, with 7 bases lining up with TRBD1. Losses at the gene ends were 0 bases for V and 6 bases for J; bases not matched to a gene: 11. CDR1 is LNHDA and CDR2 is SQIVND in the germline V gene (reference sequence). CDR3 size: 17 residues. CDR3 nucleotide sequence: TGTGCCAGTAGTATAGATCGGGGCAGGGGGTTCGGTCAGCCCCAGCATTTT. This gives the protein CASSIDRGRGFGQPQHF.

The J gene is TRBJ2-2, the V gene TRBV3-1 (or the pseudogene TRBV3-2), with TRBD1 matching over 7 bases. This CDR3 is 17 amino acids long. V trimming: 4 bases; J trimming: 3 bases; junction bases outside the gene matches: 11. In germline, CDR1 is LGHDT, CDR2 YNNKEL (reference sequence). DNA for the CDR3: TGTGCCAGCAGCCTATCTGGAACAGGGGATCACACCGGGGAGCTGTTTTTT. This codes for CASSLSGTGDHTGELFF.

The chain uses TRBV10-3 and TRBJ1-2; D might be TRBD1 (6 bases). V lost 11 bases and J 9 bases, leaving 13 bases between the germline ends. CDR1 and CDR2 from the germline V gene are ENHRY and SYGVKD. The CDR3 length is 10 residues. In nucleotides, the CDR3 is TGTGCCGCGAGAACAGGGAGCTACACCTTC. Its translation is CAARTGSYTF.

The V call is TRBV5-1, the J call TRBJ2-2; D remains unclear. The germline V gene encodes CDR1 SGHRS and CDR2 YFSETQ. V lost 0 bases and J lost 2, with 11 bases in between. This CDR3 is built from 16 residues. CDR3 residues: CASSLALLRNTGELFF. CDR3 nucleotide sequence: TGCGCCAGCAGCTTGGCCCTATTAAGAAACACCGGGGAGCTGTTTTTT.

As DNA, the CDR3 is TGCGCCAGCAGACGACAGGTGTTGGCTGGAAACACCATATATTTT. This gives the protein CASRRQVLAGNTIYF. This chain uses TRBV10-2 with TRBJ1-3; TRBD1 might be the D (6 bases). The germline V gene has CDR1 WSHSY and CDR2 SAAADI. V lost 6 bases and J 2 bases, leaving 14 bases between the germline ends. The length of the CDR3 is 15 residues.

The CDR3 nucleotides are TGTGCCAGTAGCGGACTAGCGGCGAATGAGCAGTTCTTC. Its protein is CASSGLAANEQFF. The genes are TRBV19 and TRBJ2-1, with 10 nucleotides matching TRBD2. Germline CDR1 reads LNHDA; CDR2 reads SQIVND (reference sequence). This CDR3 region has 13 residues. The V segment lost 6 bases and the J segment 7 bases; nucleotides outside the gene matches: 3.

V gene TRBV7-3 combines with J gene TRBJ2-2; D is unclear. Germline V gene data show CDR1 as SGHTA and CDR2 as FQGTGA. V was cut by 2 bases and J by 7 bases, with 11 bases left in between. This CDR3 is built from 14 residues. CDR3 DNA sequence: TGTGCCAGCAGCTTAGGTCCGCTCGGCGGGGAGCTGTTTTTT. This sequence encodes CASSLGPLGGELFF.

In this sample, this clone turned up once. The chain is built from TRBV18 and TRBJ2-6; maybe TRBD2 (6 bases). Trimming stripped 7 bases from V and 0 bases from J, with 22 bases between. The CDR3 totals 19 residues. The germline V gene encodes CDR1 KGHSH and CDR2 LQKENI. CDR3 residues: CASWRGGGATGSGANVLTF. As DNA, the CDR3 is TGTGCCAGCTGGCGAGGAGGAGGGGCCACAGGCTCTGGGGCCAACGTCCTGACTTTC.

This clone was picked up a small number of times. The rearrangement links TRBV6-5 to TRBJ1-4, with 7 bases matching TRBD1. The germline V gene encodes CDR1 MNHEY and CDR2 SVGAGI. This CDR3 is 14 amino acids long. The junction had 9 bases not matched to a gene; V was cut back by 6 bases and J by 8 bases. DNA of the CDR3: TGTGCCAGCAGGACAGGGTGGGTTGGAGAAAAACTGTTTTTT. It encodes CASRTGWVGEKLFF.

This clone was picked up a small number of times. V usage is TRBV19 and J usage is TRBJ1-3; no clear D. Trimming stripped 7 bases from V and 4 bases from J, with 8 bases between. Germline V gene data show CDR1 as LNHDA and CDR2 as SQIVND (reference sequence). The CDR3 length is 12 residues. The CDR3 sequence is CASTLSGNTIYF. The DNA of the CDR3 is TGTGCCAGTACCCTATCCGGAAACACCATATATTTT. Full variable domain (rest looked up from reference TRBV19 and TRBJ1-3): DGGITQSPKYLFRKEGQNVTLSCEQNLNHDAMYWYRQDPGQGLRLIYYSQIVNDFQKGDIAEGYSVSREKKESFPLTVTSAQKNPTAFYLCASTLSGNTIYFGEGSWLTVV.

The CDR3, as DNA: TGTGCCAGCAGTTCCAAGGAGGCTTTCTTT. This codes for CASSSKEAFF. The chain links TRBV12-3 or TRBV12-4 to TRBJ1-1; D unresolved. This CDR3 contains 10 residues. V dropped 4 bases and J dropped 11 bases, with 8 bases sitting between them.

The chain is built from TRBV14 and TRBJ2-2, with 8 nucleotides matching TRBD2. The CDR3 length is 14 residues. Germline lookup yields CDR1 SGHDN and CDR2 FVKESK. Trimming at V came to 5 bases and at J to 5 bases, leaving 4 bases not matched to a gene. Here the CDR3 DNA reads TGTGCCAGCAGCATGATAGCGGGGACCGGGGAGCTGTTTTTT. Translated, it gives CASSMIAGTGELFF.

This clone was detected ten times or more. The chain links TRBV6-2 or TRBV6-3 to TRBJ1-4; D may be TRBD1 (6 bases). CDR1 is MNHEY and CDR2 is SVGEGT in the germline V gene. V lost 6 bases, J lost 7 bases, and 24 bases lay in between. This CDR3 comprises 17 residues. The CDR3 protein is CASSPTTSQGRGEKLFF. CDR3 DNA sequence: TGTGCCAGCAGCCCTACTACTTCACAGGGTCGGGGTGAAAAACTGTTTTTT.

This chain links TRBV6-5 with TRBJ1-3; no firm D call. This CDR3 comprises 15 residues. In germline, CDR1 is MNHEY, CDR2 SVGAGI. Trimming removed 6 bases at V and 0 bases at J, with 12 bases between. The CDR3 sequence: CASRAGHSSGNTIYF. CDR3 DNA sequence: TGTGCCAGCAGGGCGGGCCACAGCTCTGGAAACACCATATATTTT.